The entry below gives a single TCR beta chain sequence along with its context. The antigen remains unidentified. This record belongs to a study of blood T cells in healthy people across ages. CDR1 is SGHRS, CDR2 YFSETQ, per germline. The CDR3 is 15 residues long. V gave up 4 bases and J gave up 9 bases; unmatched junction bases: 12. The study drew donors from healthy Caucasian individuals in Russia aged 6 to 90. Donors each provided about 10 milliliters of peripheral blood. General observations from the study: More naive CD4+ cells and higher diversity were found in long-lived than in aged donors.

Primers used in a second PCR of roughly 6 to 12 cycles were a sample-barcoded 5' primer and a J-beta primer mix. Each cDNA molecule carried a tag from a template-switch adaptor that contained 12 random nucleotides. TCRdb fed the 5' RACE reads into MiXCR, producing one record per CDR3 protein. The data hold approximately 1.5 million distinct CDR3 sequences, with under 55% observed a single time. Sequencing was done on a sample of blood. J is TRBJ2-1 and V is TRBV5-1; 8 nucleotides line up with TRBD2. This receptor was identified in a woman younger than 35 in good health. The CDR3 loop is CASSILAQRGSEQFF. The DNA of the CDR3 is TGCGCCAGCAGCATCTTGGCTCAGCGGGGGAGTGAGCAGTTCTTC.